Listed below are T cell receptor beta chains from one sample, sequenced in a study of tumor-infiltrating lymphocytes in primary liver carcinoma. TCRdb ran MiXCR on the multiplex PCR reads and lists one entry per CDR3 protein. This table holds more than 45,000 distinct CDR3 sequences, about 73% found once. Input material: liver tumor tissue from sampling region 3. The receptor source for this set is a man aged 35 to 55 with primary liver carcinoma and hepatitis B virus infection. CDR3s include the opening cysteine and the closing phenylalanine or tryptophan. D genes are given only for firm matches. Clone size is not always given. Where it is, it says once, few, many or a class for expanded clones.

J | V | D | size | CDR3 | DNA
TRBJ2-1 | TRBV10-3 | TRBD1 | many | CAIRVGQGEGEQFF | TGTGCCATCAGAGTCGGACAGGGGGAAGGCGAGCAGTTCTTC
TRBJ1-5 | TRBV29-1 | - | once | CSVGDGRAGDTQHF | TGCAGCGTTGGTGACGGGAGGGCAGGAGATACGCAGCATTTT
TRBJ1-1 | TRBV10-3 | - | - | CAVSESWGPNTETFF | TGTGCCGTCAGTGAGTCGTGGGGTCCGAACACTGAAACTTTCTTT
TRBJ2-7 | TRBV29-1 | - | - | CSVEGPLANEQYF | TGCAGCGTTGAGGGGCCGTTAGCAAACGAACAGTACTTC
TRBJ2-1 | TRBV29-1 | - | - | CSVEGVSGALLPYNEQIF | TGCAGCGTTGAAGGTGTCTCGGGGGCTCTCCTACCCTACAATGAGCAGATCTTC
TRBJ2-3 | TRBV28 | - | - | CASSGAGDKGTDAQYF | TGTGCCAGCAGTGGGGCTGGGGACAAGGGCACAGATGCGCAGTATTTT
TRBJ1-5 | TRBV12-3/TRBV12-4 | - | - | CASSKGSSIQPEHF | TGTGCCAGCAGCAAGGGCTCAAGCATTCAGCCCGAGCATTTT
TRBJ2-1 | TRBV11-2 | TRBD2 | - | CVGSLGTSEQFF | TGTGTCGGCAGTTTAGGGACTAGTGAGCAGTTCTTC
TRBJ1-5 | TRBV13 | TRBD1 | - | CASSLGDRDRPQHF | TGTGCCAGTAGCTTAGGGGACAGGGATCGGCCCCAGCATTTT
TRBJ2-7 | TRBV29-1 | TRBD1 | - | CSVNRGGRNEEYF | TGCAGCGTCAACAGGGGTGGACGGAATGAGGAGTACTTC
TRBJ2-3 | TRBV29-1 | - | once | CSVEANSDTDTQYF | TGCAGCGTTGAAGCTAATTCTGACACAGATACGCAGTATTTT
TRBJ1-1 | TRBV11-2 | - | - | CASSRIEGQGFGTEAFF | TGTGCCAGCAGCCGAATAGAGGGGCAGGGGTTCGGCACTGAAGCTTTCTTT
TRBJ2-1 | TRBV12-3/TRBV12-4 | TRBD2 | - | CASTRAREDHNEEFF | TGTGCCAGCACTCGTGCCCGGGAGGACCACAATGAGGAGTTCTTC
TRBJ2-7 | TRBV11-2 | TRBD1 | - | CPGSSGAGTGYEQYF | TGTCCCGGCAGCTCAGGAGCCGGGACAGGTTACGAGCAGTACTTC
TRBJ1-6 | TRBV10-3 | - | - | CATSEGQEGSPLHF | TGTGCCACCAGTGAAGGACAAGAGGGCTCACCCCTCCACTTT
TRBJ2-7 | TRBV7-8 | - | many | CASSLGALPREQYF | TGTGCCAGCAGCTTAGGGGCACTACCACGGGAGCAGTACTTC
TRBJ2-2 | TRBV6-6 | - | - | CVSRGGGELFF | TGTGTCAGTCGGGGCGGCGGGGAGTTGTTTTTT
TRBJ2-5 | TRBV28 | TRBD2 | - | CASSTIPGGPETQYF | TGTGCCAGCAGTACCATACCGGGAGGGCCGGAGACCCAGTACTTC
TRBJ2-3 | TRBV29-1 | - | - | CSVGSGLLGIDTQYF | TGCAGCGTTGGAAGCGGTCTGCTAGGGATAGATACGCAGTATTTT
TRBJ1-2 | TRBV6-5 | - | - | CASGSRSYGCTF | TGTGCCAGCGGGTCGAGGTCCTATGGCTGCACCTTC
TRBJ2-5 | TRBV28 | - | once | CASSSISSEGSQETQYF | TGTGCCAGCAGTTCCATTTCTAGCGAAGGCTCTCAAGAGACCCAGTACTTC
TRBJ2-5 | TRBV28 | TRBD1 | - | CVSSQQGGQETQYF | TGTGTCAGCAGTCAACAGGGGGGACAAGAGACACAGTACTTC
TRBJ2-5 | TRBV1 | - | medium-sized | CTSSPPQGAQETQYF | TGCACCAGCAGCCCCCCGCAGGGGGCTCAAGAGACCCAGTACTTC
TRBJ1-6 | TRBV14 | - | few | CASSQCGGNSPLHF | TGTGCCAGCAGTCAGTGTGGGGGTAATTCACCCCTCCACTTT
TRBJ2-3 | TRBV10-3 | - | many | CAISPYGSADTQYF | TGTGCCATCAGCCCTTACGGGAGCGCAGATACGCAGTATTTT
TRBJ2-7 | TRBV28 | TRBD2 | few | CASNPRTSGSYEQYF | TGTGCCAGCAACCCGCGGACTAGCGGCTCCTACGAGCAGTACTTC
TRBJ2-5 | TRBV4-1 | - | - | CASSQDMLAETQYF | TGCGCCAGCAGCCAAGATATGCTAGCGGAGACCCAGTACTTC
TRBJ1-5 | TRBV11-2 | - | - | CASSLGGGDMQHF | TGTGCCAGCAGCCTAGGGGGGGGAGATATGCAGCATTTT
TRBJ2-7 | TRBV11-2 | - | few | CASSLQLTSYEQYF | TGTGCCAGCAGCTTACAACTTACTTCCTACGAGCAGTACTTC
TRBJ2-7 | TRBV6-6 | - | many | CASSYSGGLTGYEQYF | TGTGCCAGCAGTTACTCGGGGGGCTTAACGGGCTACGAGCAGTACTTC
TRBJ2-2 | TRBV11-2 | - | - | CASILGGAYTGELFF | TGTGCCAGCATCTTGGGGGGAGCCTACACCGGGGAGCTGTTTTTT
TRBJ2-4 | TRBV5-5 | - | - | CTSNLEGGKNIQYF | TGTACCAGCAACTTGGAGGGGGGCAAAAACATTCAGTACTTC
TRBJ2-7 | TRBV29-1 | - | - | CSVETSETWEQYF | TGCAGCGTGGAGACGAGTGAAACGTGGGAGCAGTACTTC
TRBJ2-1 | TRBV14 | - | - | CPSSPGTRDEQFF | TGTCCCAGCAGTCCCGGGACTCGGGATGAGCAGTTCTTT
TRBJ2-7 | TRBV5-1 | - | - | CASSDSWGVNHEQYF | TGCGCCAGCAGCGACTCTTGGGGGGTAAACCACGAGCAGTACTTC